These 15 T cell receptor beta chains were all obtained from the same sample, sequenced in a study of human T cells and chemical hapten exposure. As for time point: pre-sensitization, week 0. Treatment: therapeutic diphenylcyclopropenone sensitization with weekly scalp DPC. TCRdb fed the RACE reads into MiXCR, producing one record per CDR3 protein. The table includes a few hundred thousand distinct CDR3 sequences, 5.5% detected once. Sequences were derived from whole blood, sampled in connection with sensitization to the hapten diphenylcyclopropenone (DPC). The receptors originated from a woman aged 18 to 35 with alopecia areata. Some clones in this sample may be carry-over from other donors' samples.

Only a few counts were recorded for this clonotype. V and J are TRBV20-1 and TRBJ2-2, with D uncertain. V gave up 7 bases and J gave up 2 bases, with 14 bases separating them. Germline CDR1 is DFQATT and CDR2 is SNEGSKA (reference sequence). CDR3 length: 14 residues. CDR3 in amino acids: CSVPKDGNTGELFF. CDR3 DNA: TGCAGTGTCCCTAAGGACGGAAACACCGGGGAGCTGTTTTTT.

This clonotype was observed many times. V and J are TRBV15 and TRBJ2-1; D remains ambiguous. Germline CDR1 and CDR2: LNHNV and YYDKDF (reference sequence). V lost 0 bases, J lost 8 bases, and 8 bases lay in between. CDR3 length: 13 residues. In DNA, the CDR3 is TGTGCCACCAGCAGAGATCTGGGCGATGAGCAGTTCTTC. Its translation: CATSRDLGDEQFF.

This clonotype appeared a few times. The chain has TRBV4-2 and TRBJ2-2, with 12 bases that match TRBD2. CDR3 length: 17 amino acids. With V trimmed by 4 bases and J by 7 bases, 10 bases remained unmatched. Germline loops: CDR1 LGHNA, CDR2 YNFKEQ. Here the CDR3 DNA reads TGTGCCAGCAGCCGGAGTCTAGCGGGGGGGCAGAACGGGGAGCTGTTTTTT. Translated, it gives CASSRSLAGGQNGELFF.

In DNA form, the CDR3 reads TGTGCCAGCAGCCAAGGACAAAACATTCAGTACTTC. Its protein product is CASSQGQNIQYF. The chain is built from TRBV14 and TRBJ2-4; D remains ambiguous. Trimming took off 1 base at V and 5 bases at J, with 3 bases between the two ends. Germline V gene sequence: CDR1 SGHDN, CDR2 FVKESK. The CDR3 runs 12 residues.

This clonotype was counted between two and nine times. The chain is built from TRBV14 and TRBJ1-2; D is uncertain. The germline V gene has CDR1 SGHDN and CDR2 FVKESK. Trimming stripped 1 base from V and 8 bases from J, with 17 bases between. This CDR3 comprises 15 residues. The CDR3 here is CASSQGSGRARGYTF. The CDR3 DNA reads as TGTGCCAGCAGCCAAGGGAGTGGGAGGGCGCGCGGCTACACCTTC.

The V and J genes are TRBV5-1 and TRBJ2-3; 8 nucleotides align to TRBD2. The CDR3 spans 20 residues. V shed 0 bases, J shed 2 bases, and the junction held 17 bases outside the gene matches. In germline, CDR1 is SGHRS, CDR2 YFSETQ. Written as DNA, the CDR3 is TGCGCCAGCAGCTTGGCCCCTGCGGGGGGCGGACTAGGAGCCACAGATACGCAGTATTTT. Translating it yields CASSLAPAGGGLGATDTQYF.

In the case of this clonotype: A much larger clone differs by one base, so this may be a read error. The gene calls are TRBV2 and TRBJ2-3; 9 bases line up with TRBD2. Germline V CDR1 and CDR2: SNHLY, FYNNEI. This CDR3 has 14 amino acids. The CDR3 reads CTSTGTSSADTQYF. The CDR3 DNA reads TGTACCAGCACCGGGACTAGCTCGGCAGATACGCAGTATTTT.

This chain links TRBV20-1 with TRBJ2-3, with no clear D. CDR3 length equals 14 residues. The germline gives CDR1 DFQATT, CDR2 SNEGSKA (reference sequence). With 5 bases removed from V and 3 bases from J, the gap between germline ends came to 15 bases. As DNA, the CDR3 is TGCAGTGCTGATCGCTCTACAGTAACAGATACGCAGTATTTT. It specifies CSADRSTVTDTQYF.

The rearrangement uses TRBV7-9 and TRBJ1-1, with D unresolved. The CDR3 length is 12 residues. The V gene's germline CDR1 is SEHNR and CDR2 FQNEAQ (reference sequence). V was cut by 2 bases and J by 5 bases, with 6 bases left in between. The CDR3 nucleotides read TGTGCCAGCAGCTTAAGGGAAACTGAAGCTTTCTTT. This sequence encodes CASSLRETEAFF.

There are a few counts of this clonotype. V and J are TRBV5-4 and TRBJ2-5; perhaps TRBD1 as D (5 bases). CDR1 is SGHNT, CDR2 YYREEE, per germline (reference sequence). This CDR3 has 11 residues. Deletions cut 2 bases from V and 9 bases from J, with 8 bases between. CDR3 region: CASSLSGPQYF. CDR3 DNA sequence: TGTGCCAGCAGCTTATCAGGGCCCCAGTACTTC.

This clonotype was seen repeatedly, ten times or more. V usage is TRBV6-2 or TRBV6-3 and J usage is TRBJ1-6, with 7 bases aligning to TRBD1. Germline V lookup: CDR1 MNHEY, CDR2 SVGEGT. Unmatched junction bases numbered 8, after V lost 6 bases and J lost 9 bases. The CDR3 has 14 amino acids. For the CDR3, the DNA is TGTGCCAGCAGCGCCGAGCAGGGGGGTTCACCCCTCCACTTT. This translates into CASSAEQGGSPLHF.

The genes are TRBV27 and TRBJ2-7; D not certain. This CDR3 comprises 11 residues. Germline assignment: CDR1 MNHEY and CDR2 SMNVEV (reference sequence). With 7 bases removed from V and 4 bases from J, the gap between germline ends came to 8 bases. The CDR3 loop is CASMGGYEQYF. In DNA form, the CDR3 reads TGTGCCAGCATGGGTGGGTACGAGCAGTACTTC.

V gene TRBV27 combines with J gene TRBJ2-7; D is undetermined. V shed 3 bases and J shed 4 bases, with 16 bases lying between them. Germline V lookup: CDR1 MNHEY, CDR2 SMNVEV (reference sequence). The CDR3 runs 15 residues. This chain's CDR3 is CASSLPPPGRYEQYF. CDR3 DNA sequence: TGTGCCAGCAGTTTGCCCCCCCCGGGTAGATACGAGCAGTACTTC.

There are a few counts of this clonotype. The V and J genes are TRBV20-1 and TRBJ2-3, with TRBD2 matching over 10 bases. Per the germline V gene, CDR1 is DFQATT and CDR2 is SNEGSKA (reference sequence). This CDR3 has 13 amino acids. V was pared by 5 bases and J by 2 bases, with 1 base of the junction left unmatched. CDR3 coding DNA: TGCAGTGCTCTAGCGGGGGACACAGATACGCAGTATTTT. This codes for CSALAGDTDTQYF.

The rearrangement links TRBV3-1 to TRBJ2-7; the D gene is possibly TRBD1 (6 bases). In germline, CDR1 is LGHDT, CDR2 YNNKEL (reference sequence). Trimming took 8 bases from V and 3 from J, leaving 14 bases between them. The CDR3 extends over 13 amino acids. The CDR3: CASSGTRIYEQYF. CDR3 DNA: TGTGCCAGCTCGGGGACAAGGATCTACGAGCAGTACTTC.